The 22 T cell receptor beta chains given below trace back to one sample, sequenced in a study of Ad26.COV2.S vaccination and SARS-CoV-2 variants. Assay: immunoSEQ multiplex PCR; the TCRdb copy retains only in-frame clones and omits some. The sample lists 350,000 to 400,000 clones, 88% occurring once. Documented treatment: approximately 18 received Ad26.COV2.S at low or high dose, single or two shots; about five received placebo; per-sample allocation not given. Following the first vaccine or placebo injection, samples were taken on day 63. The sample in question was peripheral blood, obtained in a trial of Ad26.COV2.S vaccine versus placebo. Every receptor here comes from a person aged 18 to 59 who received the Ad26.COV2.S COVID-19 vaccine or a placebo.

As to this clone: The same CDR3 is also encoded by other DNA sequences in this sample. The rearrangement uses TRBV2 and TRBJ2-5; no definite D call. V was clipped by 6 bases and J by 2 bases, with 10 bases between them. Germline-derived CDR1 and CDR2 are SNHLY and FYNNEI. The CDR3 is made up of 13 amino acids. The CDR3, as DNA: TGTGCCAGCAGCTCTAGTGGGCAAGAGACCCAGTACTTC. It encodes CASSSSGQETQYF. The whole variable domain, remainder taken from reference TRBV2 and TRBJ2-5, is EPEVTQTPSHQVTQMGQEVILRCVPISNHLYFYWYRQILGQKVEFLVSFYNNEISEKSEIFDDQFSVERPDGSNFTLKIRSTKLEDSAMYFCASSSSGQETQYFGPGTRLLVL.

DNA of the CDR3: TGTGCCAGCAGCTTGGAGTCAGTTGAGGGGGGCTATGGCTACACCTTC. This codes for CASSLESVEGGYGYTF. This chain links TRBV5-5 with TRBJ1-2; perhaps TRBD1 as D (6 bases). Germline V CDR1 and CDR2: SGHKS, YYEKEE (reference sequence). V lost 0 bases, J lost 4 bases, and 16 bases lay in between. CDR3 length equals 16 residues. The full variable domain, in which reference TRBV5-5 and TRBJ1-2 provide the parts outside the CDR3, is DAGVTQSPTHLIKTRGQQVTLRCSPISGHKSVSWYQQVLGQGPQFIFQYYEKEERGRGNFPDRFSARQFPNYSSELNVNALLLGDSALYLCASSLESVEGGYGYTFGSGTRLTVV.

The chain recombines TRBV6-5 with TRBJ2-7; D remains unclear. The CDR3 has 11 residues. V lost 5 bases and J lost 1, with 3 bases in between. Germline assignment: CDR1 MNHEY and CDR2 SVGAGI. The CDR3 region has the DNA TGTGCCAGCAGTCCATCCTACGAGCAGTACTTC. It codes for CASSPSYEQYF.

This clone was picked up one time. The rearrangement links TRBV11-2 to TRBJ2-5; TRBD2 matches at 8 bases. In germline, CDR1 is SGHAT, CDR2 FQNNGV. The CDR3 is 15 residues long. The V and J ends lost 2 bases and 4 bases, in that order; junction bases with no gene match: 6. CDR3: CASSLNPLAGETQYF. The CDR3 DNA reads as TGTGCCAGCAGCTTAAACCCCCTAGCGGGAGAGACCCAGTACTTC.

The chain links TRBV5-1 to TRBJ2-7; the D gene is possibly TRBD2 (7 bases). The CDR3 covers 14 residues. The V and J ends lost 5 bases and 0 bases respectively, with 12 bases between them. Germline V lookup: CDR1 SGHRS, CDR2 YFSETQ. As DNA, the CDR3 is TGCGCCAGCAGGGAGGGGGGGCCCTCCTACGAGCAGTACTTC. Residues: CASREGGPSYEQYF.

The J gene is TRBJ1-5, the V gene TRBV11-3; the D is unclear. V dropped 5 bases and J dropped 7 bases, with 3 bases sitting between them. The length of the CDR3 is 10 residues. Germline CDR1 reads SGHNT; CDR2 reads YENEEA. CDR3 sequence (DNA): TGTGCCAGCAGCCCCCAGCCCCAGCATTTT. This encodes CASSPQPQHF. The full variable domain, in which reference TRBV11-3 and TRBJ1-5 provide the parts outside the CDR3, is EAGVVQSPRYKIIEKKQPVAFWCNPISGHNTLYWYLQNLGQGPELLIRYENEEAVDDSQLPKDRFSAERLKGVDSTLKIQPAELGDSAVYLCASSPQPQHFGDGTRLSIL.

The chain combines TRBV6-5 with TRBJ2-7; 11 nucleotides line up with TRBD2. In germline, CDR1 is MNHEY, CDR2 SVGAGI. The CDR3 has 14 amino acids. With V trimmed by 5 bases and J by 3 bases, 3 bases remained unmatched. In nucleotides, the CDR3 is TGTGCCAGCAGTAAGACTAGCGGGGTCTACGAGCAGTACTTC. Its translation is CASSKTSGVYEQYF.

The J gene is TRBJ1-6, the V gene TRBV7-9; D remains ambiguous. Trimming took 0 bases from V and 9 from J, leaving 9 bases between them. The germline V gene encodes CDR1 SEHNR and CDR2 FQNEAQ (reference sequence). This CDR3 region has 14 residues. The CDR3 loop is CASSLAGGRSPLHF. The CDR3 DNA reads as TGTGCCAGCAGCTTAGCGGGCGGGCGTTCACCCCTCCACTTT.

The chain employs TRBV6-2 or TRBV6-3 and TRBJ1-1; tentatively, D is TRBD1 (6 bases). CDR3 length: 16 amino acids. V was cut by 3 bases and J by 0 bases, with 14 bases left in between. Germline V gives CDR1 MNHEY, CDR2 SVGEGT. The CDR3 loop reads CASSYPGGGMNTEAFF. In DNA form, the CDR3 reads TGTGCCAGCAGTTATCCCGGGGGCGGCATGAACACTGAAGCTTTCTTT.

The chain uses TRBV18 and TRBJ2-7; 7 nucleotides line up with TRBD1. The CDR3 extends over 16 amino acids. With 3 bases clipped from V and 3 bases from J, the junction kept 11 bases outside the gene matches. CDR1 and CDR2 (germline): KGHSH, LQKENI. CDR3 sequence: CASSPTGTVGYYEQYF. The CDR3 bases are TGTGCCAGCTCACCTACCGGGACAGTAGGTTACTACGAGCAGTACTTC. The full variable domain, with the rest looked up from reference TRBV18 and TRBJ2-7, is NAGVMQNPRHLVRRRGQEARLRCSPMKGHSHVYWYRQLPEEGLKFMVYLQKENIIDESGMPKERFSAEFPKEGPSILRIQQVVRGDSAAYFCASSPTGTVGYYEQYFGPGTRLTVT.

The chain carries TRBV18 and TRBJ2-7; 7 nucleotides match TRBD1. V lost 3 bases, J lost 9 bases, and 14 bases stayed unmatched. Looked up from germline, CDR1 is KGHSH and CDR2 is LQKENI. The CDR3 spans 15 residues. The CDR3 nucleotides are TGTGCCAGCTCACCTGACAGGGCCTACGAGTCGGGGCAGTACTTC. Amino acids: CASSPDRAYESGQYF.

This sequence joins TRBV12-5 and TRBJ1-2; no clear D gene. CDR1 and CDR2 from the germline V gene are LGHNT and FRNRAP. The CDR3 totals 13 residues. Trimming removed 2 bases at V and 4 bases at J, with 8 bases between. This CDR3 reads CASGLIWGYGYTF. CDR3 sequence (DNA): TGTGCTAGTGGTTTGATCTGGGGCTATGGCTACACCTTC.

The rearrangement uses TRBV6-2 or TRBV6-3 and TRBJ1-3; no clear D gene. Trimming left V 1 base short and J 0 bases short, with 13 bases between. Germline V gene lookup returns CDR1 MNHEY and CDR2 SVGEGT. The CDR3 is 17 amino acids. CDR3 in amino acids: CASSYYHPRFSGNTIYF. The CDR3 DNA is TGTGCCAGCAGTTACTATCATCCCCGCTTCTCTGGAAACACCATATATTTT.

The chain is built from TRBV27 and TRBJ1-1, with a possible D match to TRBD1 (5 bases). Germline V gene lookup returns CDR1 MNHEY and CDR2 SMNVEV (reference sequence). This CDR3 has 14 amino acids. Trimming took 8 bases from V and 5 from J, leaving 18 bases between them. The CDR3 coding sequence is TGTGCCAGCTCCGATGGTGGGGGGGGAACTGAAGCTTTCTTT. The encoded protein is CASSDGGGGTEAFF.

The chain has TRBV7-8 and TRBJ1-1; TRBD1 might be the D (5 bases). The CDR3 spans 13 residues. Germline loops: CDR1 SGHVS, CDR2 FQNEAQ. V was shortened by 3 bases and J by 3 bases, with 8 bases between the two germline ends. DNA for the CDR3: TGTGCCAGCAGCTTGGGGGGTGACACTGAAGCTTTCTTT. This gives the protein CASSLGGDTEAFF.

CDR3 coding DNA: TGTGCCAGCAGTCTCGGGGGCCTAAGAAGAGGCTTCTACGAGCAGTACTTC. As protein: CASSLGGLRRGFYEQYF. J is TRBJ2-7 and V is TRBV27; D may correspond to TRBD1 or TRBD2 (6 bases each). CDR3 size: 17 residues. Germline CDR1 reads MNHEY; CDR2 reads SMNVEV (reference sequence). V was cut by 5 bases and J by 3 bases, with 23 bases left in between.

The rearrangement joins TRBV12-3 or TRBV12-4 to TRBJ2-7, with a tentative D call TRBD1 (7 bases). This CDR3 comprises 13 residues. Trimming pared 2 bases from V and 7 bases from J, leaving 12 bases between. The CDR3 nucleotides are TGTGCCAGCAGTTTAAAGGGGGCGGGGGAGCAGTACTTC. It yields the protein CASSLKGAGEQYF.

Only one count was recorded for this clone. The J gene is TRBJ2-7, the V gene TRBV25-1, with D uncertain. CDR3 length: 14 amino acids. V lost 0 bases, J lost 2 bases, and 8 bases lay in between. Germline CDR1 MGHDK, CDR2 SYGVNS. CDR3 loop: CASSEYGGTYEQYF. In DNA, the CDR3 is TGTGCCAGCAGTGAATATGGTGGTACCTACGAGCAGTACTTC.

The V call is TRBV10-3, the J call TRBJ1-2; D ambiguous. V lost 5 bases and J 3 bases, leaving 16 bases between the germline ends. This CDR3 has 15 amino acids. The germline CDR1 and CDR2 sequences are ENHRY and SYGVKD. The CDR3 nucleotides are TGTGCCATCAGTCCCCGACGGGAATTGGACTATGGCTACACCTTC. Translated, it gives CAISPRRELDYGYTF.

This clone was observed once. The chain has TRBV11-2 and TRBJ2-7; D possibly corresponds to TRBD1 (6 bases). The CDR3 contains 14 residues. Germline assignment: CDR1 SGHAT and CDR2 FQNNGV. V dropped 6 bases and J dropped 1 base, with 13 bases sitting between them. The CDR3 spells CASRLGGKSYEQYF. In DNA form, the CDR3 reads TGTGCCAGCAGACTTGGGGGCAAATCCTACGAGCAGTACTTC.

This chain joins TRBV30 and TRBJ1-1, with D uncertain. The germline V gene has CDR1 GTSNPN and CDR2 SVGIG (reference sequence). V was cut by 3 bases and J by 1 base, with 3 bases left in between. The CDR3 sequence is 11 residues long. DNA of the CDR3: TGTGCCTGGAGGACGAACACTGAAGCTTTCTTT. The encoded protein is CAWRTNTEAFF.

The DNA of the CDR3 is TGCGCCAGCAGCCAAGGGGTCGACAGCGCTTTGCCTGGCTACACCTTC. Its translation: CASSQGVDSALPGYTF. The chain links TRBV4-3 to TRBJ1-2; perhaps TRBD1 as D (5 bases). This CDR3 contains 16 residues. CDR1 is LGHNA and CDR2 is YSLEER in the germline V gene. Trimming pared 1 base from V and 7 bases from J, leaving 19 bases between.